The 31 T cell receptor beta chains reported below all come from one sample, sequenced in a study of blood T cell repertoires in COVID-19. The assay was immunoSEQ multiplex PCR, and TCRdb's table has in-frame clones only and misses some. The table includes about 200,000 clones, around 80% detected once. Sequences were obtained from peripheral blood. Receptors were obtained from an elderly woman with COVID-19, enrolled during active disease.

The gene calls are TRBV19 and TRBJ2-2; a possible D gene is TRBD2 (6 bases). This CDR3 region has 13 residues. Germline assignment: CDR1 LNHDA and CDR2 SQIVND (reference sequence). Trimming cost V 11 bases and J 5 bases, with 15 bases left between them. Written as DNA, the CDR3 is TGTGCCGTCCGGTCGGGAGTGACCGGGGAGCTGTTTTTT. Its translation is CAVRSGVTGELFF.

A single count supports this clone. The chain combines TRBV21-1 with TRBJ2-1; the tabulated D call, TRBD2, remains unverified against the DNA. TRBV21-1 is noted as a pseudogene. The CDR3 sequence is 12 residues long. DNA of the CDR3: TGTGCCAGCAGCCGCGGGTACAATGAGCAGTTCTTC. It translates to CASSRGYNEQFF.

CDR3 amino acids: CASSGHRPYNEQFF. The CDR3 DNA sequence: TGCGCCAGCAGCGGACATAGGCCTTACAATGAGCAGTTCTTC. The chain combines TRBV5-1 with TRBJ2-1, with D maybe TRBD1 (5 bases). This CDR3 spans 14 amino acids. In germline, CDR1 is SGHRS, CDR2 YFSETQ. V lost 4 bases and J lost 4, with 12 bases in between.

The V call is TRBV3-1 (or the pseudogene TRBV3-2), the J call TRBJ1-6; TRBD1 matches at 11 bases. CDR1 is LGHDT and CDR2 is YNNKEL in the germline V gene (reference sequence). The CDR3 runs 15 residues. V dropped 4 bases and J dropped 11; count of bases not matched to a gene: 7. CDR3 nucleotides: TGTGCCAGCAGCCCCGGGACAGGGGGGGGCACACCCCTCCACTTT. Its translation is CASSPGTGGGTPLHF.

This rearrangement joins TRBV3-1 (or the pseudogene TRBV3-2) to TRBJ1-2; 7 bases line up with TRBD1. The CDR3 spans 14 residues. V was pared by 6 bases and J by 2 bases, with 6 bases of the junction left unmatched. Germline values: CDR1 LGHDT, CDR2 YNNKEL (reference sequence). In DNA, the CDR3 is TGTGCCAGCAGTCAGAGGACAGGAAACTATGGCTACACCTTC. It is translated as CASSQRTGNYGYTF.

This chain connects TRBV24-1 to TRBJ1-5; D ambiguous. V lost 7 bases and J lost 2, with 17 bases in between. This CDR3 is 16 amino acids long. Germline CDR1 is KGHDR and CDR2 is SFDVKD. CDR3: CATRRECLRGNQPQHF. In DNA, the CDR3 is TGTGCCACCAGGAGGGAATGCCTAAGGGGCAATCAGCCCCAGCATTTT.

This chain joins TRBV7-3 and TRBJ1-6; D remains ambiguous. Looked up from germline, CDR1 is SGHTA and CDR2 is FQGTGA. The CDR3 spans 11 residues. DNA for the CDR3: TGTGCTAAAGAGAGTCTCTCACCCCTCCACTTT. It yields the protein CAKESLSPLHF.

This chain connects TRBV2 to TRBJ1-4, with 7 bases fitting TRBD1. The CDR3 has 16 amino acids. The J segment lost 2 bases and the V segment lost 5 bases, leaving 8 bases of the junction unmatched. In germline, CDR1 is SNHLY, CDR2 FYNNEI. CDR3 bases: TGTGCCAGCAGTTTGAACCCGACAGGGACTAATGAAAAACTGTTTTTT. Translation: CASSLNPTGTNEKLFF.

The chain employs TRBV5-1 and TRBJ2-1; a possible D gene is TRBD1 (6 bases). The V end was cut by 2 bases, the J end by 2 bases, with 11 bases between. Germline values: CDR1 SGHRS, CDR2 YFSETQ. This CDR3 contains 15 residues. This chain's CDR3 is CASSFRGVAYNEQFF. The CDR3 nucleotides are TGCGCCAGCAGCTTCAGGGGTGTCGCCTACAATGAGCAGTTCTTC. Supplemented by reference TRBV5-1 and TRBJ2-1, the full variable domain reads KAGVTQTPRYLIKTRGQQVTLSCSPISGHRSVSWYQQTPGQGLQFLFEYFSETQRNKGNFPGRFSGRQFSNSRSEMNVSTLELGDSALYLCASSFRGVAYNEQFFGPGTRLTVL.

This sequence joins TRBV19 and TRBJ1-1, with D perhaps matching TRBD1 (5 bases). This CDR3 is built from 13 residues. V lost 0 bases and J 3 bases, leaving 5 bases between the germline ends. CDR1 and CDR2 (germline): LNHDA, SQIVND (reference sequence). CDR3 sequence (DNA): TGTGCCAGTAGTATAGACAGGGACACTGAAGCTTTCTTT. This codes for CASSIDRDTEAFF.

This clone showed up just a few times. This chain uses TRBV11-3 with TRBJ2-2; 11 positions match TRBD2. This CDR3 is 15 amino acids long. Germline lookup yields CDR1 SGHNT and CDR2 YENEEA. Trimming removed 4 bases from V and 7 bases from J; junction bases left unmatched: 5. CDR3 in amino acids: CASSSTSGSDGELFF. For the CDR3, the DNA is TGTGCCAGCAGCTCTACTAGCGGGAGTGACGGGGAGCTGTTTTTT.

The chain joins TRBV5-1 to TRBJ2-1, with 11 bases fitting TRBD2. V lost 3 bases and J lost 5; bases outside the gene matches: 7. Per germline, CDR1 SGHRS and CDR2 YFSETQ. The CDR3 totals 16 residues. The CDR3 sequence: CASSYSGRAGNNEQFF. CDR3 bases: TGCGCCAGCAGCTATAGCGGGAGGGCCGGGAACAATGAGCAGTTCTTC.

The chain recombines TRBV2 with TRBJ1-5, with TRBD1 matching over 7 bases. Germline loops: CDR1 SNHLY, CDR2 FYNNEI. The CDR3 totals 15 residues. The J segment lost 1 base and the V segment lost 5 bases, leaving 5 bases of the junction unmatched. The CDR3 sequence is CASSPQGTSNQPQHF. CDR3 coding DNA: TGTGCCAGCAGTCCACAGGGGACAAGCAATCAGCCCCAGCATTTT.

J is TRBJ1-4 and V is TRBV12-3 or TRBV12-4; 8 bases agree with TRBD1. The length of the CDR3 is 13 residues. V shed 8 bases, J shed 7 bases, and the junction held 6 bases outside the gene matches. CDR3 protein: CASHDRGSEKLFF. The CDR3 coding sequence is TGTGCCAGCCACGACAGGGGAAGTGAAAAACTGTTTTTT.

The genes are TRBV5-4 and TRBJ1-1; weak D call: TRBD1 (5 bases). Trimming stripped 1 base from V and 1 base from J, with 11 bases between. From germline, CDR1 is SGHNT and CDR2 YYREEE (reference sequence). The CDR3 is made up of 15 amino acids. CDR3 coding DNA: TGTGCCAGCAGCTTGCAGGGCGCTTCGAACACTGAAGCTTTCTTT. This encodes CASSLQGASNTEAFF.

The gene calls are TRBV6-6 and TRBJ1-3; TRBD1 is a possible D gene (6 bases). The CDR3 length is 16 residues. V lost 5 bases, J lost 0 bases, and 14 bases lay in between. Germline assignment: CDR1 MNHNY and CDR2 SVGAGI (reference sequence). The CDR3 DNA sequence: TGTGCCAGCAGTCGAGCAGGGGATCCCTCTGGAAACACCATATATTTT. Translated: CASSRAGDPSGNTIYF.

The CDR3 sequence: CASSSLQGSGEKLFF. The CDR3 DNA reads as TGCGCCAGCAGCTCTCTACAGGGGAGCGGCGAAAAACTGTTTTTT. The chain has TRBV5-1 and TRBJ1-4; 7 nucleotides line up with TRBD1. The CDR3 totals 15 residues. Per the germline V gene, CDR1 is SGHRS and CDR2 is YFSETQ. V shed 3 bases, J shed 8 bases, and the junction held 10 bases outside the gene matches.

The rearrangement uses TRBV6-5 and TRBJ2-5; D is possibly TRBD2 (6 bases). Trimming stripped 8 bases from V and 1 base from J, with 17 bases between. This CDR3 comprises 15 residues. Germline V gives CDR1 MNHEY, CDR2 SVGAGI. As DNA, the CDR3 is TGTGCCAGCGGGGAGGTTGGATTAATCCAAGAGACCCAGTACTTC. Translated: CASGEVGLIQETQYF.

The J gene is TRBJ2-3, the V gene TRBV6-1; D unresolved. The V gene lost 2 bases and the J gene lost 4 bases, with 16 bases spanning the gap. Germline V CDR1 and CDR2: MNHNS, SASEGT. CDR3 length: 16 amino acids. The CDR3 sequence: CASSENPSRPADTQYF. The CDR3 nucleotides read TGTGCCAGCAGTGAAAATCCTTCTAGGCCCGCAGATACGCAGTATTTT.

The chain has TRBV7-9 and TRBJ1-6; D not resolved. Trimming removed 1 base from V and 7 bases from J, with 8 bases in between. Germline CDR1 and CDR2: SEHNR and FQNEAQ (reference sequence). This CDR3 has 14 residues. The CDR3 DNA reads as TGTGCCAGCAGCTTAGTGGTGGAGAATTCACCCCTCCACTTT. Encoded protein: CASSLVVENSPLHF.

This clone was seen more than once but under ten times. The rearrangement links TRBV15 to TRBJ2-7; a weak D match, TRBD1 (6 bases). Trimming left V 1 base short and J 1 base short, with 11 bases between. The CDR3 is 15 residues long. Germline lookup yields CDR1 LNHNV and CDR2 YYDKDF (reference sequence). The CDR3 sequence: CATSRARGRSYEQYF. CDR3 DNA: TGTGCCACCAGCAGAGCCAGGGGTCGGTCCTACGAGCAGTACTTC. Complete variable domain (other parts from reference TRBV15 and TRBJ2-7): DAMVIQNPRYQVTQFGKPVTLSCSQTLNHNVMYWYQQKSSQAPKLLFHYYDKDFNNEADTPDNFQSRRPNTSFCFLDIRSPGLGDTAMYLCATSRARGRSYEQYFGPGTRLTVT.

This clone was picked up one time. V usage is TRBV19 and J usage is TRBJ2-1; 11 nucleotides agree with TRBD2. This CDR3 spans 15 amino acids. The germline CDR1 and CDR2 sequences are LNHDA and SQIVND (reference sequence). Trimming at V came to 3 bases and at J to 9 bases, leaving 7 bases not matched to a gene. CDR3 DNA: TGTGCCAGTAGTATCTTCGGGACTAGCGGCAGTGAGCAGTTCTTC. Its protein product is CASSIFGTSGSEQFF.

The chain is built from TRBV3-1 (or the pseudogene TRBV3-2) and TRBJ1-2; 7 nucleotides align to TRBD1. With V trimmed by 3 bases and J by 8 bases, 3 bases remained unmatched. The CDR3 covers 12 residues. Germline values: CDR1 LGHDT, CDR2 YNNKEL (reference sequence). The CDR3 region is CASSHRGSGYTF. The CDR3 DNA reads as TGTGCCAGCAGCCACAGGGGGAGCGGCTACACCTTC.

The J gene is TRBJ2-2, the V gene TRBV21-1; the DNA was not used to check the table's D call, TRBD1. TRBV21-1 corresponds to a pseudogene. CDR3 length: 13 amino acids. CDR3 sequence: CASSITGLGELFF. CDR3 nucleotides: TGTGCCAGCAGCATAACAGGCTTAGGGGAGCTGTTTTTT.

J is TRBJ2-1 and V is TRBV18, with 10 bases that match TRBD1. Germline V gives CDR1 KGHSH, CDR2 LQKENI. After removal of 4 bases from V and 9 bases from J, the junction contained 6 bases not matched to a gene. The CDR3 spans 14 residues. CDR3 coding DNA: TGTGCCAGCTCACTTTCCCGGGACAGGGGTGAGCAGTTCTTC. Its translation is CASSLSRDRGEQFF.

The chain's CDR3 is CASSFTGSYGYTF. Written as DNA, the CDR3 is TGTGCCAGCAGCTTTACAGGGTCTTATGGCTACACCTTC. The chain is built from TRBV5-8 and TRBJ1-2, with a tentative D call TRBD1 (6 bases). This CDR3 has 13 residues. Trimming took 2 bases from V and 5 from J, leaving 10 bases between them. CDR1 is SGHTS, CDR2 YDEGEE, per germline. The complete variable domain, with remaining parts taken from reference TRBV5-8 and TRBJ1-2, reads EAGVTQSPTHLIKTRGQQATLRCSPISGHTSVYWYQQALGLGLQFLLWYDEGEERNRGNFPPRFSGRQFPNYSSELNVNALELEDSALYLCASSFTGSYGYTFGSGTRLTVV.

The chain uses TRBV5-1 and TRBJ2-5, with TRBD2 matching over 8 bases. Germline assignment: CDR1 SGHRS and CDR2 YFSETQ. V lost 0 bases, J lost 7 bases, and 8 bases stayed unmatched. The CDR3 has 15 amino acids. The CDR3 DNA is TGCGCCAGCAGCTTGGCCCCGGGGGGGCCCGGGACCCAGTACTTC. Translated: CASSLAPGGPGTQYF.

The V gene is TRBV9, the J gene TRBJ1-2; D is perhaps TRBD1 (6 bases). The germline V gene encodes CDR1 SGDLS and CDR2 YYNGEE. Trimming left V 4 bases short and J 4 bases short, with 14 bases between. CDR3 size: 14 residues. The chain's CDR3 is CASSRSGGAYGYTF. The CDR3 DNA sequence: TGTGCCAGCAGCCGTTCGGGGGGCGCCTATGGCTACACCTTC.

This clone was seen only a few times. This sequence joins TRBV3-1 (or the pseudogene TRBV3-2) and TRBJ1-5, with D unclear. With 5 bases removed from V and 2 bases from J, the gap between germline ends came to 10 bases. The CDR3 totals 14 residues. Germline V gene data show CDR1 as LGHDT and CDR2 as YNNKEL (reference sequence). CDR3 residues: CASSWSGGNQPQHF. CDR3 sequence (DNA): TGTGCCAGCAGCTGGAGTGGTGGCAATCAGCCCCAGCATTTT.

The chain recombines TRBV10-1 with TRBJ2-3; 8 bases agree with TRBD2. The trim removed 3 bases at V and 3 bases at J, leaving 14 bases unmatched. Germline assignment: CDR1 WNHNN and CDR2 SYGVQD (reference sequence). The CDR3 length is 18 residues. CDR3 sequence reads: CASSDHGVAGPGTDTQYF. CDR3 sequence (DNA): TGCGCCAGCAGTGACCACGGCGTAGCGGGGCCTGGGACAGATACGCAGTATTTT.

This chain uses TRBV6-5 with TRBJ1-2; 7 bases map to TRBD1. The CDR3 sequence is 13 residues long. The J segment lost 5 bases and the V segment lost 7 bases, leaving 7 bases of the junction unmatched. Germline V gives CDR1 MNHEY, CDR2 SVGAGI. The CDR3 protein is CASTAGQRYGYTF. In DNA form, the CDR3 reads TGTGCCAGCACGGCGGGACAGCGTTATGGCTACACCTTC.